A selection of T cell receptor beta chains follows, all from one sample in a study of blood T cell repertoires in COVID-19. Sequenced by immunoSEQ multiplex PCR; TCRdb stores in-frame clones only, minus some. Of more than 350,000 clones listed, roughly nine tenths are singletons. Sample: peripheral blood. The receptor set was obtained from a young woman with COVID-19, enrolled during active disease. CDR3s include the opening cysteine and the closing phenylalanine or tryptophan. Fields, in order: CDR3 protein, CDR3 DNA, V gene, D gene, J gene, clone size. D genes are given only for firm matches. Clone size is shown for a subset of rows, as once, few, many or a class of expanded clone.

CASSSPWTGGGRTDTQYF	TGTGCCAGCAGCTCGCCCTGGACAGGGGGCGGTCGGACAGATACGCAGTATTTT	TRBV5-4	TRBD1	TRBJ2-3	NA
CASSLEWQGEGGYSPLHF	TGTGCCAGCAGTTTAGAGTGGCAGGGGGAAGGGGGGTATTCACCCCTCCACTTT	TRBV27	TRBD1	TRBJ1-6	NA
CASSQNPGQGTPEAFF	TGTGCCAGCAGCCAAAATCCGGGACAGGGGACGCCTGAAGCTTTCTTT	TRBV4-2	TRBD1	TRBJ1-1	NA
CASSQDTSRVTYEQYF	TGCGCCAGCAGCCAAGATACATCCAGGGTCACCTACGAGCAGTACTTC	TRBV4-1	NA	TRBJ2-7	NA
CASSFTTGGWIDTEAFF	TGTGCCAGCAGTTTCACTACAGGGGGCTGGATTGACACTGAAGCTTTCTTT	TRBV6-2/TRBV6-3	TRBD1	TRBJ1-1	NA
CASSLSGGKGSPLHF	TGTGCCAGCAGTTTATCAGGGGGCAAAGGATCACCCCTCCACTTT	TRBV28	TRBD1	TRBJ1-6	NA
CASSPLASGRGEQFF	TGTGCCAGCTCACCATTGGCTAGCGGGAGAGGGGAGCAGTTCTTC	TRBV18	TRBD2	TRBJ2-1	NA
CASSPGAGEMFGANVLTF	TGTGCCAGCAGCCCGGGAGCAGGTGAAATGTTTGGGGCCAACGTCCTGACTTTC	TRBV5-4	NA	TRBJ2-6	once
CASSLFPYEQYF	TGTGCCAGCAGCTTGTTCCCGTACGAGCAGTACTTC	TRBV5-6	NA	TRBJ2-7	NA
CASSRPGASAEAFF	TGTGCCAGCAGCCGCCCTGGGGCGTCCGCTGAAGCTTTCTTT	TRBV6-2/TRBV6-3	NA	TRBJ1-1	NA
CASRQANAEAFF	TGTGCCAGTAGACAGGCGAATGCTGAAGCTTTCTTT	TRBV19	NA	TRBJ1-1	NA
CASRKDRGYSNQPQHF	TGTGCCAGCAGGAAAGACAGGGGCTATAGCAATCAGCCCCAGCATTTT	TRBV2	TRBD1	TRBJ1-5	NA
CSGQDSSYNEQFF	TGCAGCGGTCAGGATAGTTCCTACAATGAGCAGTTCTTC	TRBV29-1	NA	TRBJ2-1	NA
CASGPPSGVDNEQFF	TGTGCTAGTGGTCCTCCTAGCGGGGTTGACAATGAGCAGTTCTTC	TRBV12-5	TRBD2	TRBJ2-1	once
CASSLGLAGNTGELFF	TGCGCCAGCAGCTTGGGCCTAGCGGGGAACACCGGGGAGCTGTTTTTT	TRBV5-1	TRBD2	TRBJ2-2	few
CASSQVRRDSIYGYTF	TGCGCCAGCAGCCAAGTTAGGAGGGACAGTATCTATGGCTACACCTTC	TRBV4-1	TRBD1	TRBJ1-2	NA
CASLGGGYNEQFF	TGTGCCAGCTTAGGCGGGGGTTACAATGAGCAGTTCTTC	TRBV7-9	TRBD2	TRBJ2-1	NA
CASSSTGGQGLYTGELFF	TGTGCCAGCAGCTCAACCGGCGGACAGGGGTTGTACACCGGGGAGCTGTTTTTT	TRBV7-8	TRBD1	TRBJ2-2	NA
CAWSGGGRVNYNEQFF	TGTGCCTGGAGTGGGGGTGGCAGGGTAAATTACAATGAGCAGTTCTTC	TRBV30	NA	TRBJ2-1	NA
CASSFGGVTNEQFF	TGTGCCAGCAGCTTCGGGGGAGTTACCAATGAGCAGTTCTTC	TRBV11-3	NA	TRBJ2-1	NA
CASSQPGLPQYF	TGTGCCAGCAGCCAACCGGGACTACCGCAGTATTTT	TRBV4-2	TRBD2	TRBJ2-3	NA
CASSLGGDRVTEAFF	TGTGCCAGCAGCTTAGGGGGGGATCGAGTCACTGAAGCTTTCTTT	TRBV11-3	NA	TRBJ1-1	NA
CAILTGYGYTF	TGTGCCATCCTAACAGGCTATGGCTACACCTTC	TRBV10-3	NA	TRBJ1-2	NA
CASTLLLGTDTQYF	TGTGCCAGCACCCTACTTTTAGGCACAGATACGCAGTATTTT	TRBV6-6	NA	TRBJ2-3	NA
CASSYSGAGYTF	TGTGCCAGCAGTTACTCAGGGGCCGGCTACACCTTC	TRBV6-7	NA	TRBJ1-2	NA
CASTPTAGVRLNTGELFF	TGTGCCAGTACCCCTACGGCAGGGGTAAGGCTGAACACCGGGGAGCTGTTTTTT	TRBV19	NA	TRBJ2-2	NA
CASSSRTSGSSEQFF	TGTGCCAGCAGCTCGCGGACTAGCGGGTCATCGGAGCAGTTCTTC	TRBV7-6	TRBD2	TRBJ2-1	NA
CASSLETGYYNEQFF	TGTGCCAGCAGCTTAGAGACAGGGTACTACAATGAGCAGTTCTTC	TRBV7-9	TRBD1	TRBJ2-1	NA
CASSLTGTYNEQFF	TGTGCCAGCAGTTTGACAGGGACCTACAATGAGCAGTTCTTC	TRBV27	TRBD1	TRBJ2-1	NA
CASTAGEGYEQFF	TGTGCCAGTACAGCGGGAGAGGGCTATGAGCAGTTCTTC	TRBV9	TRBD2	TRBJ2-1	NA
CASSTLGVKGEQFF	TGTGCCAGTAGTACGCTAGGGGTGAAAGGTGAGCAGTTCTTC	TRBV19	NA	TRBJ2-1	once
CASNGHRGNTIYF	TGTGCCAGCAACGGACATCGCGGAAACACCATATATTTT	TRBV21-1	NA	TRBJ1-3	few
CASKKGGSSYNEQFF	TGTGCCAGCAAGAAGGGCGGGAGCTCCTACAATGAGCAGTTCTTC	TRBV2	TRBD2	TRBJ2-1	NA
CASSQGTGRNQPQHF	TGTGCCAGCAGCCAAGGGACAGGGCGCAATCAGCCCCAGCATTTT	TRBV3-1/TRBV3-2	TRBD1	TRBJ1-5	NA
CASSPGSTGELFF	TGTGCCAGCAGTCCCGGGAGCACCGGGGAGCTGTTTTTT	TRBV2	NA	TRBJ2-2	NA
CASSRGGEPSSYDEQYF	TGTGCCAGCAGCCGAGGGGGGGAGCCGTCATCGTACGACGAGCAGTACTTC	TRBV14	NA	TRBJ2-7	NA
CAWSSGGGAAGIQYF	TGTGCCTGGAGTAGCGGTGGGGGGGCGGCAGGCATTCAGTACTTC	TRBV30	NA	TRBJ2-4	NA
CASSWVLRGNEQFF	TGTGCCAGCAGTTGGGTACTACGGGGCAATGAGCAGTTCTTC	TRBV6-2/TRBV6-3	NA	TRBJ2-1	NA
CASSPGGRRTEAFF	TGCGCCAGCAGCCCAGGGGGGAGGAGGACTGAAGCTTTCTTT	TRBV5-1	TRBD1	TRBJ1-1	once
CAISGIQGAQADTQYF	TGTGCCATCAGTGGGATACAGGGGGCGCAGGCAGATACGCAGTATTTT	TRBV10-3	TRBD1	TRBJ2-3	NA
CASSGTTYNEQFF	TGTGCCAGCAGCGGGACTACGTACAATGAGCAGTTCTTC	TRBV2	TRBD2	TRBJ2-1	NA
CSVDGGQETQYF	TGCAGCGTTGACGGAGGCCAAGAGACCCAGTACTTC	TRBV29-1	NA	TRBJ2-5	NA
CASSFSGSRGEQYF	TGTGCCAGCAGCTTCAGCGGGAGTAGGGGCGAGCAGTACTTC	TRBV5-4	TRBD2	TRBJ2-7	NA
CASSRGLAGVPTDTQYF	TGCGCCAGCAGCCGCGGACTAGCGGGAGTCCCCACAGATACGCAGTATTTT	TRBV4-1	TRBD2	TRBJ2-3	NA
CAIGGTVATNEKLFF	TGTGCCATCGGGGGGACGGTGGCAACTAATGAAAAACTGTTTTTT	TRBV10-3	NA	TRBJ1-4	NA
CASSFGGSYNEQFF	TGTGCCAGCAGTTTCGGGGGCTCCTACAATGAGCAGTTCTTC	TRBV27	NA	TRBJ2-1	NA
CASSIVPFSREQYF	TGTGCCAGTAGTATAGTTCCATTTAGCCGCGAGCAGTACTTC	TRBV19	NA	TRBJ2-7	NA
CASSLDQFTSGGRLQFF	TGTGCCAGCAGCTTAGATCAGTTCACTAGCGGGGGCCGATTGCAGTTCTTC	TRBV11-2	TRBD2	TRBJ2-1	NA
CTSSQEGARVLRPLHF	TGCACCAGCAGCCAAGAGGGGGCCAGGGTCCTACGCCCCCTCCACTTT	TRBV1	NA	TRBJ1-6	NA
CASSERGNYGYTF	TGTGCCAGTAGTGAGAGGGGGAACTATGGCTACACCTTC	TRBV19	NA	TRBJ1-2	NA
CASSSYTGQPGEPQHF	TGTGCCAGCAGTTCTTATACAGGCCAACCGGGGGAGCCCCAGCATTTT	TRBV5-8	NA	TRBJ1-5	NA
CASKTQGGYNGYTF	TGTGCCAGCAAAACACAGGGGGGTTATAATGGCTACACCTTC	TRBV6-5	TRBD1	TRBJ1-2	NA
CASSFFGREGYTF	TGTGCCAGCAGCTTTTTTGGGCGAGAGGGCTACACCTTC	TRBV11-2	NA	TRBJ1-2	NA
CAIRRQGSNEQFF	TGTGCCATCAGGCGACAGGGTAGCAATGAGCAGTTCTTC	TRBV10-3	TRBD1	TRBJ2-1	once